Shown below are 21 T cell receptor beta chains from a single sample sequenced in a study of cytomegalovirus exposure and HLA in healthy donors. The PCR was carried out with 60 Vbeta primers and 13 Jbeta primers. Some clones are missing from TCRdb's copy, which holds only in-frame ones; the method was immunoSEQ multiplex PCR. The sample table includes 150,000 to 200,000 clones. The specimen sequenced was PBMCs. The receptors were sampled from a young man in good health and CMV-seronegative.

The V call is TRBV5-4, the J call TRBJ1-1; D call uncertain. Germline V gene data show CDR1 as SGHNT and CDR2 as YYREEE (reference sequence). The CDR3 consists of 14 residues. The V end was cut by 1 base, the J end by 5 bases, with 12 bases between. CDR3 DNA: TGTGCCAGCAGCTTGACAATGAGGGATACTGAAGCTTTCTTT. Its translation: CASSLTMRDTEAFF.

CDR3 protein: CASSLQGAGGYTF. Written as DNA, the CDR3 is TGTGCCAGCAGCCTTCAGGGGGCGGGTGGCTACACCTTC. The chain combines TRBV14 with TRBJ1-2; 8 bases agree with TRBD1. The CDR3 has 13 amino acids. The germline CDR1 and CDR2 sequences are SGHDN and FVKESK. With V trimmed by 4 bases and J by 7 bases, 5 bases remained unmatched.

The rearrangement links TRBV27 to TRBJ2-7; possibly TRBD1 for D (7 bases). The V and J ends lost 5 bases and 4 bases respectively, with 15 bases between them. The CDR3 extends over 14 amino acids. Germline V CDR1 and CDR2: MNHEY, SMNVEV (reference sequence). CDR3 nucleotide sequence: TGTGCCAGCAGTCCCGAACAGGGGAGGTACGAGCAGTACTTC. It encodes CASSPEQGRYEQYF.

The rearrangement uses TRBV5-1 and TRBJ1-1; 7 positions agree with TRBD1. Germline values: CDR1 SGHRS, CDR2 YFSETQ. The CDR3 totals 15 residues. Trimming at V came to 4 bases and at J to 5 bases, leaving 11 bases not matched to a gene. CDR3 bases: TGCGCCAGCAGCATATACGCAGGGGGTAGGACTGAAGCTTTCTTT. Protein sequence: CASSIYAGGRTEAFF.

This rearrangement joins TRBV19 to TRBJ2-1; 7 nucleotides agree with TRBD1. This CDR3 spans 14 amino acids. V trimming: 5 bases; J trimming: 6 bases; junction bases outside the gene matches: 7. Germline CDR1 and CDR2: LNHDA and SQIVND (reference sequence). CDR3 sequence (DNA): TGTGCCAGTAGTTTCGGACAGGCGCTCAATGAGCAGTTCTTC. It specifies CASSFGQALNEQFF.

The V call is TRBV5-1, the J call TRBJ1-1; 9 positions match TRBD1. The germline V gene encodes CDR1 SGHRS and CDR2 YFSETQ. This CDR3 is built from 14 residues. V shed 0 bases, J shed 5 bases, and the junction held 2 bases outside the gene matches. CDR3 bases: TGCGCCAGCAGCTTGGGGGACAGGGTTACTGAAGCTTTCTTT. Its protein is CASSLGDRVTEAFF.

CDR3 amino acids: CASIPLAGEYNEQFF. The CDR3 region has the DNA TGTGCCAGCATCCCACTAGCGGGAGAGTACAATGAGCAGTTCTTC. The gene calls are TRBV11-2 and TRBJ2-1, with TRBD2 matching over 11 bases. The CDR3 has 15 residues. V trimming: 7 bases; J trimming: 4 bases; junction bases outside the gene matches: 6. The V gene's germline CDR1 is SGHAT and CDR2 FQNNGV.

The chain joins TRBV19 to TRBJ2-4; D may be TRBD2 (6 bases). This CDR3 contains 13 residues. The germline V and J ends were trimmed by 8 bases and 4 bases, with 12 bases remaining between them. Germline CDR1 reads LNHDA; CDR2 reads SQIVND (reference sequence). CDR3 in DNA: TGTGCCAGTGAGGACTATCTAAAAAACATTCAGTACTTC. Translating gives CASEDYLKNIQYF.

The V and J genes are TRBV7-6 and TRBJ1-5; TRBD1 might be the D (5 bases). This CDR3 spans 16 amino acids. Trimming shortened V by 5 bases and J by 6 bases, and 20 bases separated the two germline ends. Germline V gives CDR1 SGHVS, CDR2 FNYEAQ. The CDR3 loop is CASSPTTQEGGQPQHF. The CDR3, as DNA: TGTGCCAGCAGCCCAACCACACAGGAGGGTGGTCAGCCCCAGCATTTT.

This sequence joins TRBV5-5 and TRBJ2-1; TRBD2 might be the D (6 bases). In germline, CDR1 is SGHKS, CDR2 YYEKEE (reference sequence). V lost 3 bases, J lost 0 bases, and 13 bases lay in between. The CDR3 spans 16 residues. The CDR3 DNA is TGTGCCAGCAGCTGGGGACTCGAGAGCTCCTACAATGAGCAGTTCTTC. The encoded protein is CASSWGLESSYNEQFF.

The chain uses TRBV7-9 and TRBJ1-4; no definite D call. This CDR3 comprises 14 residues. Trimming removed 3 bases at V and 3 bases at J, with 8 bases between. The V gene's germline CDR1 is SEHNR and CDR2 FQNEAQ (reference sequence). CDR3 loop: CASSLMIANEKLFF. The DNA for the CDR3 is TGTGCCAGCAGCTTGATGATAGCTAATGAAAAACTGTTTTTT.

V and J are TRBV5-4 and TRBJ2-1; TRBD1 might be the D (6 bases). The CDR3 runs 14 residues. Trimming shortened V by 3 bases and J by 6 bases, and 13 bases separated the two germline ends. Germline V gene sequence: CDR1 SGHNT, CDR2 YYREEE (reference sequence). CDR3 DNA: TGTGCCAGCAGCTCGGCTGGGGGCATCAATGAGCAGTTCTTC. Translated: CASSSAGGINEQFF.

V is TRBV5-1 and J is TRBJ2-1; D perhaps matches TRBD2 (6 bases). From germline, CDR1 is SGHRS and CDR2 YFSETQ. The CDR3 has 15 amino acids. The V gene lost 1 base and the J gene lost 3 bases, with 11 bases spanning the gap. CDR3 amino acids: CASSLRREGYNEQFF. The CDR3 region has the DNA TGCGCCAGCAGCTTGAGGAGGGAAGGCTACAATGAGCAGTTCTTC.

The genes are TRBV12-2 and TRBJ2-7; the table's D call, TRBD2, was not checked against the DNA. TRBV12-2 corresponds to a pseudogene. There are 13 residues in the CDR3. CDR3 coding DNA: TGTGCAAGTGGACCGGGGGAATCCTACGAGCAGTACTTC. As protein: CASGPGESYEQYF.

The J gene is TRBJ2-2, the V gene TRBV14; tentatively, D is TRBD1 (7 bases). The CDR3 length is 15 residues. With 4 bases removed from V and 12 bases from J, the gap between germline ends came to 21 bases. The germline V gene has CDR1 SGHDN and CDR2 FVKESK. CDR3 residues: CASSPLGGGLRKLFF. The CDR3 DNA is TGTGCCAGCAGCCCCCTCGGAGGGGGCCTCAGGAAGCTGTTTTTT.

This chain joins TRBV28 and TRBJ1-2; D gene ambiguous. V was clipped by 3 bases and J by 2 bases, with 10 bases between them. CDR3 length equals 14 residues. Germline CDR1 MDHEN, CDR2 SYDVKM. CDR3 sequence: CASSFWRENYGYTF. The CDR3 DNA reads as TGTGCCAGCAGTTTTTGGCGGGAGAACTATGGCTACACCTTC.

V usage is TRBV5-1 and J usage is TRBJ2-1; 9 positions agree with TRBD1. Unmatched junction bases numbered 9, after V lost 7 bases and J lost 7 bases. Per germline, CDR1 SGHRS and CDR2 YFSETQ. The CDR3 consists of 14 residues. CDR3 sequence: CASEQGQGLNEQFF. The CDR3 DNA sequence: TGCGCCAGCGAACAGGGACAGGGTCTGAATGAGCAGTTCTTC.

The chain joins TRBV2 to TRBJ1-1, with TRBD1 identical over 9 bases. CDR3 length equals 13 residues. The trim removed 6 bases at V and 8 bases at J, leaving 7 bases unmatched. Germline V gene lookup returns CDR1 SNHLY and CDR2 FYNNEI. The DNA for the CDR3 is TGTGCCAGCAGGACGGACAGGGGTGCCGAAGCTTTCTTT. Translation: CASRTDRGAEAFF.

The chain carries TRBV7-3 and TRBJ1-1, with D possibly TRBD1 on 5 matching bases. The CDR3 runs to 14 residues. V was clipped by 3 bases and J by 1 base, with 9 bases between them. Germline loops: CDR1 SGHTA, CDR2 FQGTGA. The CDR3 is CASSLGQTNTEAFF. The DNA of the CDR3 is TGTGCCAGCAGCTTGGGGCAGACGAACACTGAAGCTTTCTTT. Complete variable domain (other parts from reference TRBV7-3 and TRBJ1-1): GAGVSQTPSNKVTEKGKYVELRCDPISGHTALYWYRQSLGQGPEFLIYFQGTGAADDSGLPNDRFFAVRPEGSVSTLKIQRTERGDSAVYLCASSLGQTNTEAFFGQGTRLTVV.

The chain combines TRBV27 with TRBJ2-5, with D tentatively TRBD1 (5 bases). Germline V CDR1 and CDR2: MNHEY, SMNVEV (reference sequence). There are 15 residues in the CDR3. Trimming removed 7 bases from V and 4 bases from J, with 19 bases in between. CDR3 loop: CASKRQSLRGETQYF. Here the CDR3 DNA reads TGTGCCAGCAAGCGACAGTCCCTACGAGGAGAGACCCAGTACTTC.

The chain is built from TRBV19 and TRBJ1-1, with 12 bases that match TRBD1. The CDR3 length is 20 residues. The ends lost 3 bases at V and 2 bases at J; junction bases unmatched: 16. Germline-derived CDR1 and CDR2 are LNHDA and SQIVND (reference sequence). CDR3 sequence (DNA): TGTGCCAGTAGTATTACGCCCTCGATCCTGGGACAGGGGGCAAACACTGAAGCTTTCTTT. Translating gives CASSITPSILGQGANTEAFF.